Reported below is one T cell receptor (beta chain). V lost 4 bases and J 2 bases, leaving 16 bases between the germline ends. CDR1 and CDR2 (germline): SGHKS, YYEKEE (reference sequence). The CDR3 consists of 16 residues. The record originates from a study of T cells in Graves' hyperthyroidism and ophthalmopathy. It was RNA transcripts that yielded the amplified TCR beta CDR3 regions. The HTBI set primed first-round TCR CDR3 RT-PCR. TCRdb fed the multiplex PCR reads into MiXCR, producing one record per CDR3 protein. The sample carries about 740,000 distinct CDR3 sequences, around 13% recorded once. The sequence was collected from a woman between 18 and 29 years old with Graves' hyperthyroidism. The sequenced material came from blood. This chain connects TRBV5-5 to TRBJ1-5, with D maybe TRBD1 (5 bases). CDR3 sequence (DNA): TGTGCCAGCAGCCAGCTCTCCGGCAGGGGCAATCAGCCCCAGCATTTT. It specifies CASSQLSGRGNQPQHF.